The 27 T cell receptor beta chains reported below all come from one sample, sequenced in a study of molecular identifiers for immune sequencing clone quantification. TCRdb fed the PCR reads into MiXCR, producing one record per CDR3 protein. The sample consists of approximately 590,000 distinct CDR3 sequences, roughly 27% of them appearing once. Sequenced: naive CD8+ T cells from blood, with Jurkat cell RNA spiked in. As to subset: FACS-sorted CD8+CD4-CCR7+CD45RA+ naive T cells. These receptors were taken from a human donor in good health. Some libraries in this study had Jurkat cell RNA spiked in.

The rearrangement uses TRBV6-2 or TRBV6-3 and TRBJ2-5; 8 nucleotides agree with TRBD2. V lost 7 bases and J lost 5; bases outside the gene matches: 18. This CDR3 has 17 residues. Germline-derived CDR1 and CDR2 are MNHEY and SVGEGT. The CDR3 DNA follows: TGTGCCAGCAATCTACAACAAGCGGGGGAGTTGTTTGAGACCCAGTACTTC. This translates into CASNLQQAGELFETQYF.

This clonotype was observed a few times. This sequence joins TRBV5-8 and TRBJ2-7, with D possibly matching TRBD1 (5 bases). The V gene lost 1 base and the J gene lost 6 bases, with 14 bases spanning the gap. Germline assignment: CDR1 SGHTS and CDR2 YDEGEE. The CDR3 has 14 residues. The CDR3 here is CASSLKHSGREQYF. The CDR3 nucleotides read TGTGCCAGCAGCTTGAAACACTCAGGGCGCGAGCAGTACTTC.

The chain has TRBV28 and TRBJ2-1; D gene unclear. Germline values: CDR1 MDHEN, CDR2 SYDVKM. This CDR3 spans 12 amino acids. V lost 3 bases and J lost 8, with 8 bases in between. In DNA, the CDR3 is TGTGCCAGCAGTTTCTCCCGGGATGAGCAGTTCTTC. As protein: CASSFSRDEQFF. The complete variable domain, with remaining parts taken from reference TRBV28 and TRBJ2-1, reads DVKVTQSSRYLVKRTGEKVFLECVQDMDHENMFWYRQDPGLGLRLIYFSYDVKMKEKGDIPEGYSVSREKKERFSLILESASTNQTSMYLCASSFSRDEQFFGPGTRLTVL.

As to this clonotype: This may be a read error, as it is one base from a much larger clone. The genes are TRBV6-2 or TRBV6-3 and TRBJ2-2; TRBD2 agrees at 12 bases. The CDR3 loop spans 16 amino acids. Germline-derived CDR1 and CDR2 are MNHEY and SVGEGT. J lost 5 bases, V lost 7 bases, and 8 bases had no gene match. CDR3: CASKQTTSGRTGELFF. DNA for the CDR3: TGTGCCAGCAAACAAACCACTAGCGGGAGGACCGGGGAGCTGTTTTTT.

This clonotype occurred a few times. The chain combines TRBV7-9 with TRBJ2-5; TRBD2 might be the D (6 bases). The germline gives CDR1 SEHNR, CDR2 FQNEAQ (reference sequence). The CDR3 is made up of 16 amino acids. The V end lost 0 bases, the J end lost 2 bases, and 13 bases lay between the germline ends. The CDR3 nucleotides read TGTGCCAGCAGCTTAGCGGAGGGACCCATACAAGAGACCCAGTACTTC. Translating it yields CASSLAEGPIQETQYF. The whole variable domain, remainder taken from reference TRBV7-9 and TRBJ2-5, is DTGVSQNPRHKITKRGQNVTFRCDPISEHNRLYWYRQTLGQGPEFLTYFQNEAQLEKSRLLSDRFSAERPKGSFSTLEIQRTEQGDSAMYLCASSLAEGPIQETQYFGPGTRLLVL.

There are many counts of this clonotype. CDR3 amino acids: CSARLPLAGGDIYEQYF. The DNA of the CDR3 is TGCAGTGCTAGACTACCACTAGCGGGAGGGGATATCTACGAGCAGTACTTC. This sequence joins TRBV20-1 and TRBJ2-7; 13 nucleotides align to TRBD2. Trimming at V came to 2 bases and at J to 3 bases, leaving 10 bases not matched to a gene. Germline assignment: CDR1 DFQATT and CDR2 SNEGSKA (reference sequence). The CDR3 has 17 amino acids.

Here the CDR3 reads CASRTETRGRVLGNQPQHF. In DNA, the CDR3 is TGTGCCAGCAGGACCGAGACCCGGGGCAGGGTTTTGGGCAATCAGCCCCAGCATTTT. The chain carries TRBV9 and TRBJ1-5; a weak D match, TRBD1 (5 bases). In germline, CDR1 is SGDLS, CDR2 YYNGEE. CDR3 length: 19 residues. V was clipped by 5 bases and J by 2 bases, with 26 bases between them.

This clonotype showed up many times. This sequence joins TRBV11-3 and TRBJ2-1; perhaps TRBD2 as D (6 bases). The length of the CDR3 is 13 residues. V was cut by 3 bases and J by 7 bases, with 10 bases left in between. Germline V gene lookup returns CDR1 SGHNT and CDR2 YENEEA. The CDR3 region is CASSLGLVNEQFF. The CDR3 bases are TGTGCCAGCAGCTTGGGACTGGTAAATGAGCAGTTCTTC.

A few counts support this clonotype. V gene TRBV27 combines with J gene TRBJ1-6; D uncertain. The germline gives CDR1 MNHEY, CDR2 SMNVEV (reference sequence). The V gene lost 0 bases and the J gene lost 6 bases, with 9 bases spanning the gap. This CDR3 spans 15 amino acids. CDR3 nucleotide sequence: TGTGCCAGCAGTTTATCTCCTCATACTAATTCACCCCTCCACTTT. Encoded protein: CASSLSPHTNSPLHF.

There are a few counts of this clonotype. J is TRBJ2-1 and V is TRBV20-1; no definite D call. V dropped 6 bases and J dropped 4 bases, with 7 bases sitting between them. Germline V lookup: CDR1 DFQATT, CDR2 SNEGSKA (reference sequence). This CDR3 region has 11 residues. CDR3 DNA sequence: TGCAGTGCCCTCATATACAATGAGCAGTTCTTC. As protein: CSALIYNEQFF.

This clonotype has at least ten counts. The chain employs TRBV19 and TRBJ2-3; a weak D match, TRBD1 (6 bases). The germline V and J ends were trimmed by 5 bases and 7 bases, with 16 bases remaining between them. CDR3 length equals 14 residues. Germline V lookup: CDR1 LNHDA, CDR2 SQIVND (reference sequence). CDR3 in DNA: TGTGCCAGTAGTCCCGCCCCAGGGGAATATACGCAGTATTTT. Translating gives CASSPAPGEYTQYF. The full variable domain, completed using reference TRBV19 and TRBJ2-3, is DGGITQSPKYLFRKEGQNVTLSCEQNLNHDAMYWYRQDPGQGLRLIYYSQIVNDFQKGDIAEGYSVSREKKESFPLTVTSAQKNPTAFYLCASSPAPGEYTQYFGPGTRLTVL.

Concerning this clonotype: One base away lies a much larger clone, so this may be a sequencing read error. The gene calls are TRBV2 and TRBJ2-7; D not resolved. The germline V gene has CDR1 SNHLY and CDR2 FYNNEI. This CDR3 is built from 10 residues. Trimming removed 4 bases from V and 7 bases from J, with 5 bases in between. CDR3 bases: TGTGCCAGCAGTGCGAAAGAGCAGTACTTC. It yields the protein CASSAKEQYF.

This clonotype has ten or more counts. The CDR3 DNA sequence: TGCAGTGCCTCAGGCGAGGCAACTAATGAAAAACTGTTTTTT. Its translation is CSASGEATNEKLFF. The rearrangement links TRBV20-1 to TRBJ1-4; D unresolved. V lost 6 bases and J lost 0, with 11 bases in between. The CDR3 contains 14 residues. Germline V gives CDR1 DFQATT, CDR2 SNEGSKA (reference sequence).

On this clonotype: As the CDR3 is not closed by the conserved phenylalanine or tryptophan, this likely results from a read error. The CDR3: CASSQGPHEQYY. In nucleotides, the CDR3 is TGTGCGAGCAGCCAAGGTCCCCACGAGCAGTACTAC. The rearrangement joins TRBV5-6 to TRBJ2-7, with D uncertain. CDR1 is SGHDT, CDR2 YYEEEE, per germline. The CDR3 has 12 amino acids.

This rearrangement joins TRBV10-2 to TRBJ2-3; 14 bases line up with TRBD2. The germline V gene has CDR1 WSHSY and CDR2 SAAADI. Trimming at V came to 6 bases and at J to 2 bases, leaving 13 bases not matched to a gene. This CDR3 is built from 19 residues. CDR3 residues: CASRSGTSGGYWDTDTQYF. Here the CDR3 DNA reads TGCGCCAGCAGATCCGGGACTAGCGGGGGATATTGGGACACAGATACGCAGTATTTT.

This clonotype was seen a handful of times. The chain couples TRBV9 to TRBJ2-7; D is perhaps TRBD2 (7 bases). Trimming pared 6 bases from V and 5 bases from J, leaving 18 bases between. Germline loops: CDR1 SGDLS, CDR2 YYNGEE. The CDR3 length is 14 residues. CDR3 DNA sequence: TGTGCCAGCAACCGAAGGGGGGGCCAGAACGAGCAGTACTTC. Translated: CASNRRGGQNEQYF.

This clonotype has at least ten counts. The V and J genes are TRBV21-1 and TRBJ2-1; the table's D call, TRBD2, has no DNA check behind it. TRBV21-1 is termed a pseudogene. This CDR3 region has 16 residues. The CDR3, as DNA: TGTGCCAGCAGAAAAGTCCGTGCGGGAGGGTGTAATGAGCAGTTCTTC. Protein: CASRKVRAGGCNEQFF.

This clonotype has a handful of counts. This chain links TRBV27 with TRBJ1-1; D is undetermined. In germline, CDR1 is MNHEY, CDR2 SMNVEV (reference sequence). The CDR3 spans 14 residues. Trimming left V 6 bases short and J 0 bases short, with 11 bases between. In DNA form, the CDR3 reads TGTGCCAGCAGGACCATTCAAATGAACACTGAAGCTTTCTTT. Its translation is CASRTIQMNTEAFF.

This clonotype appeared many times. Here the CDR3 reads CASIGSRGVTETQYF. The CDR3 DNA reads TGTGCCAGCATCGGGTCCCGGGGGGTCACAGAGACCCAGTACTTC. The V and J genes are TRBV3-1 and TRBJ2-5, with 7 positions matching TRBD2. After removal of 7 bases from V and 4 bases from J, the junction contained 12 bases not matched to a gene. The CDR3 contains 15 residues. Germline V gene data show CDR1 as LGHDT and CDR2 as YNNKEL (reference sequence).

This clonotype has ten or more counts. V usage is TRBV15 and J usage is TRBJ2-5, with D maybe TRBD2 (7 bases). CDR3 length: 15 residues. Trimming left V 0 bases short and J 2 bases short, with 10 bases between. Germline V lookup: CDR1 LNHNV, CDR2 YYDKDF (reference sequence). CDR3 bases: TGTGCCACCAGCAGAGATAGGGGGGGGCAAGAGACCCAGTACTTC. Encoded protein: CATSRDRGGQETQYF.

This rearrangement joins TRBV4-1 to TRBJ2-7; D unclear. Germline CDR1 is MGHRA and CDR2 is YSYEKL. The V gene lost 2 bases and the J gene lost 4 bases, with 12 bases spanning the gap. This CDR3 is built from 14 residues. CDR3 bases: TGCGCCAGCAGCCAACTACCTGACGGATACGAGCAGTACTTC. Its protein is CASSQLPDGYEQYF.

This clonotype was counted ten times or more. The chain couples TRBV7-9 to TRBJ1-5; no definite D call. V was shortened by 3 bases and J by 2 bases, with 2 bases between the two germline ends. Germline loops: CDR1 SEHNR, CDR2 FQNEAQ (reference sequence). The CDR3 extends over 12 amino acids. The CDR3 spells CASSLGNQPQHF. The CDR3 bases are TGTGCCAGCAGCTTGGGCAATCAGCCCCAGCATTTT.

About this clonotype: One end of the junction varies from germline; a read error may be responsible. The chain couples TRBV13 to TRBJ2-7; D ambiguous. Germline V CDR1 and CDR2: PRHDT, FYEKMQ (reference sequence). The CDR3 contains 13 residues. DNA of the CDR3: TGTGCCAGCCGCCCTGGGCGGTCCTACGAGCAGTGCTTC. Residues: CASRPGRSYEQCF.

This clonotype showed up many times. The chain has TRBV4-1 and TRBJ1-2; a weak D match, TRBD1 (5 bases). V was cut by 1 base and J by 2 bases, with 8 bases left in between. From germline, CDR1 is MGHRA and CDR2 YSYEKL. This CDR3 contains 14 residues. CDR3 region: CASSQASGNYGYTF. The CDR3 DNA follows: TGCGCCAGCAGCCAAGCTTCAGGGAACTATGGCTACACCTTC.

The table lists this clonotype with a few counts. The chain joins TRBV19 to TRBJ2-3, with D possibly called TRBD1 or TRBD2 (5 bases each). The V gene's germline CDR1 is LNHDA and CDR2 SQIVND (reference sequence). The V end lost 5 bases, the J end lost 6 bases, and 18 bases lay between the germline ends. This CDR3 spans 15 amino acids. The CDR3 coding sequence is TGTGCCAGTAGTTACCTCGGCCCAGGGACCGATACGCAGTATTTT. It encodes CASSYLGPGTDTQYF.

The chain recombines TRBV9 with TRBJ2-3; 8 nucleotides agree with TRBD2. V dropped 4 bases and J dropped 2; count of bases not matched to a gene: 12. Germline lookup yields CDR1 SGDLS and CDR2 YYNGEE. CDR3 length equals 17 residues. CDR3 region: CASSTRGERGITDTQYF. The CDR3 DNA reads TGTGCCAGCAGCACCCGTGGAGAGCGGGGGATCACAGATACGCAGTATTTT.

This clonotype was counted many times. The V gene is TRBV7-9, the J gene TRBJ2-1, with D uncertain. The CDR3 runs 12 residues. Germline V lookup: CDR1 SEHNR, CDR2 FQNEAQ (reference sequence). V was shortened by 5 bases and J by 3 bases, with 5 bases between the two germline ends. CDR3 loop: CASSQDYNEQFF. The CDR3 DNA reads as TGTGCCAGCAGCCAGGACTACAATGAGCAGTTCTTC.